These 2 T cell receptor beta chains originate from one sample sequenced in a study of beta chain features in type 1 diabetes (dated by TCRdb to between 2018 and 2020). The protocol used for the library was the immunoSEQ multiplex PCR assay. The entire isolated RNA was reverse transcribed using the High Capacity cDNA Reverse Transcription Kit, and thus expressed TCRB transcripts were sequenced. TCRdb took this table from immuneACCESS and kept in-frame rearrangements with V and J called. Such tables lack part of the clones; where checked against another copy, unresolved V genes explain under half of the gap, and the rest is unexplained. The sample yields more than 350,000 clones; roughly 11% were counted once. Around 0.05% of the sample belongs to the ten largest clones. The sample comprised naive CD4+ T cells from blood. The cell subset or site label of this sample denotes: true naive CD4+ T cells. The origin of the receptors is a woman aged 18-29 years in good health.

This chain connects TRBV5-4 to TRBJ2-7; 7 nucleotides line up with TRBD1. The length of the CDR3 is 11 residues. Germline V lookup: CDR1 SGHNT, CDR2 YYREEE (reference sequence). Trimming cost V 7 bases and J 7 bases; bases outside gene matches: 5. The CDR3 DNA reads as TGTGCCAGCGGGACAGAATTTGAGCAGTACGTC. Its translation: CASGTEFEQYV.

This clone was seen more than once but under ten times. This sequence joins TRBV25-1 and TRBJ2-4, with 10 bases lining up with TRBD1. Germline V gene lookup returns CDR1 MGHDK and CDR2 SYGVNS. There are 15 residues in the CDR3. V dropped 4 bases and J dropped 1; count of bases not matched to a gene: 1. The CDR3, as DNA: TGTGCCAGCAGTGGGACAGGGGGGGCCAAAAACATTCAGTACTTC. As protein: CASSGTGGAKNIQYF. Variable domain in full (rest from reference TRBV25-1 and TRBJ2-4): EADIYQTPRYLVIGTGKKITLECSQTMGHDKMYWYQQDPGMELHLIHYSYGVNSTEKGDLSSESTVSRIRTEHFPLTLESARPSHTSQYLCASSGTGGAKNIQYFGAGTRLSVL.